The clone carrying this T cell receptor beta chain was detected a few times. The antigen remains undetermined. These data belong to a study of beta chain features in type 1 diabetes. Broader study findings: When cDNA is sequenced, cells with high TCR expression could be over-represented. Patients with Type 1 diabetes showed moderately but significantly shorter TCRB CDR3s in all four CD4+ subsets. Patients showed naive, central memory and Treg TCRB repertoires that appeared more similar than those of healthy donors.

The investigators reverse transcribed all of the isolated RNA, so they sequenced expressed TCRB transcripts. Some clones are missing from TCRdb's copy, which holds only in-frame ones; the method was immunoSEQ multiplex PCR. Of some 160,000 clones in the sample, just over 8% are singletons; the top ten hold under 0.65%. One heparinised draw, averaging about 110 mL, was taken per donor. Populations isolated by sorting all had purity greater than 95%. The TCR comes from a woman aged 18-30 years with type 1 diabetes. What was sequenced was central memory CD4+ T cells from blood.

CDR3: CASSVGQNNGELFF. In DNA form, the CDR3 reads TGTGCCAGCAGCGTAGGACAGAATAACGGGGAGCTGTTTTTT. The chain is built from TRBV9 and TRBJ2-2, with D maybe TRBD1 (5 bases). CDR3 length: 14 amino acids. Trimming left V 0 bases short and J 7 bases short, with 10 bases between. Germline V gene sequence: CDR1 SGDLS, CDR2 YYNGEE.